The clone carrying this T cell receptor (beta chain) appeared many times. Its antigen is unidentified. For TCR beta, libraries came from iRepertoire HTBI primers and Arm-PCR of CDR3 regions. TCRdb called the multiplex PCR reads again in MiXCR, with one record for every CDR3 protein. The data hold 450,000 to 600,000 distinct CDR3 sequences, with about 14% observed a single time. These data are taken from a study of regulatory T cells in long-lasting Graves disease. Time point indicated: newly diagnosed GD, antithyroid drugs for less than 3 months. Extracted RNA from PBMCs served as the source of the TCR library. There are 14 residues in the CDR3. V lost 6 bases and J lost 9, with 18 bases in between. General observations from the study: Favored usage of TRBV28, TRBJ1-2 and TRBJ2-5 was recorded in persistent disease.

These data also featured in a second study, about T cells in Graves' hyperthyroidism and ophthalmopathy. This second study notes: TCR CDR3 regions were first amplified by RT-PCR with HTBI primers. Most expanded thyroid clonotypes above 0.001 recurred in blood. Model output signaled ophthalmopathy a median roughly six months ahead of onset.

This chain joins TRBV12-3 or TRBV12-4 and TRBJ2-1; D possibly matches TRBD1 or TRBD2 (5 bases each). This receptor was obtained from a man aged 25 to 40 with Graves disease. The material sequenced was peripheral blood mononuclear cells (PBMCs), taken at new diagnosis, from a patient treated with antithyroid drugs. The CDR3 is CASRTGRRDPEQFF. The CDR3 bases are TGTGCCAGCAGAACCGGCCGCCGGGACCCTGAGCAGTTCTTC.